These T cell receptor beta chains were read from a single sample in a study of CD8+ T cells in alopecia areata. Sequencing was performed with immunoSEQ multiplex PCR; in TCRdb, only in-frame clones are kept and a portion is missing. The sample carries 190,000 or so clones, roughly 61% recorded once. The sequences come from CD8+ T cells sorted from blood, collected at week 24, from a patient treated with tofacitinib. These receptors were collected from a human donor with alopecia areata. Each CDR3 is given with its conserved first and last residue. Fields, in order: J gene, D gene, clone size, CDR3 length, V gene, CDR3 DNA, CDR3 protein. A D gene is named only where the DNA matches it firmly. Clone size, where shown, is once, few, many, or a class for clones that have expanded.

TRBJ2-3	NA	few	18	TRBV29-1	TGCAGCGTTGAAGAATCCCGAAAGACAGGACCCCTCACAGATACGCAGTATTTT	CSVEESRKTGPLTDTQYF
TRBJ2-1	NA	NA	17	TRBV7-2	TGTGCCAGCAGCTTAGGGTCTCGGGGGTTCCGGAGGGATGAGCAGTTCTTC	CASSLGSRGFRRDEQFF
TRBJ2-1	NA	NA	16	TRBV29-1	TGCAGCGTTGAACCGACAGGGGAGGGATTTACGGATGAGCAGTTCTTC	CSVEPTGEGFTDEQFF
TRBJ1-1	NA	NA	13	TRBV27	TGTGCCAGCAGTGTAAACTTAAACACTGAAGCTTTCTTT	CASSVNLNTEAFF
TRBJ2-1	NA	NA	12	TRBV5-6	TGTGCCAGCAGCCCAGGGGTTCGGGAGCAGTTCTTC	CASSPGVREQFF
TRBJ1-1	NA	NA	16	TRBV7-2	TGTGCCAGCAGCTTAAGGTCGGGCTTACCGGACACTGAAGCTTTCTTT	CASSLRSGLPDTEAFF
TRBJ2-6	TRBD1	NA	15	TRBV10-3	TGTGCCACGGGACAGGTGAAGGATGGGGCCAACGTCCTGACTTTC	CATGQVKDGANVLTF
TRBJ1-1	NA	NA	14	TRBV4-1	TGCGCCAGCAGCGGGGGGGCTGGGAACACTGAAGCTTTCTTT	CASSGGAGNTEAFF
TRBJ1-1	NA	NA	12	TRBV9	TGTGCCAGCACCCCGGTTGATGCTGAAGCTTTCTTT	CASTPVDAEAFF
TRBJ2-1	TRBD2	NA	16	TRBV7-6	TGTGCCAGCAGCCCCCTGCTAGCGGGGGCCTACAATGAGCAGTTCTTC	CASSPLLAGAYNEQFF
TRBJ2-1	NA	NA	14	TRBV9	TGTGCCAGCAGCGCCAGAGTAGACGAGGTTGAGCAGTTCTTC	CASSARVDEVEQFF
TRBJ1-2	NA	NA	14	TRBV13	TGTGCCAGCACTAGAGAGGAGGGTGTCTATGGCTACACCTTC	CASTREEGVYGYTF
TRBJ2-7	NA	NA	14	TRBV5-6	TGTGCCAGCAACGGCGGGGATCGGGGGTACGAGCAGTACTTC	CASNGGDRGYEQYF
TRBJ2-5	TRBD1	NA	15	TRBV4-1	TGCGCCAGCAGCCAAGATTTGGGACAGGTAGAGACCCAGTACTTC	CASSQDLGQVETQYF
TRBJ1-6	NA	NA	13	TRBV9	TGTGCCAGCACCGACAGCCTTAATTCACCCCTCCACTTT	CASTDSLNSPLHF
TRBJ1-3	NA	NA	12	TRBV25-1	TGTGCCAGCATGGCCTCTGGAAACACCATATATTTT	CASMASGNTIYF
TRBJ2-4	TRBD1	NA	19	TRBV10-3	TGTGCCATCAGTGACCCGGGACAGGGGGCCCTTCCAGCCAAAAACATTCAGTACTTC	CAISDPGQGALPAKNIQYF
TRBJ2-1	NA	few	13	TRBV29-1	TGCAGCGTTGAAGTCCGCCGTTACAATGAGCAGTTCTTC	CSVEVRRYNEQFF
TRBJ2-3	NA	NA	16	TRBV7-9	TGTGCCAGCAGCGGCTATGGCCCCCCTAGCCCAGATACGCAGTATTTT	CASSGYGPPSPDTQYF
TRBJ2-2	NA	NA	13	TRBV2	TGTGCCAGTCCCGGGACTCGGTCGGGGGAGCTGTTTTTT	CASPGTRSGELFF
TRBJ2-1	NA	NA	13	TRBV29-1	TGCAGCGTTCTAAGGGGAACCTACAATGAGCAGTTCTTC	CSVLRGTYNEQFF
TRBJ2-3	NA	NA	11	TRBV7-8	TGTGCCAGCGCCAAAGGAGATACGCAGTATTTT	CASAKGDTQYF
TRBJ2-1	NA	NA	13	TRBV29-1	TGCAGCGCCGGAACCAGCGGTTACAATGAGCAGTTCTTC	CSAGTSGYNEQFF
TRBJ2-1	TRBD1	few	13	TRBV29-1	TGCAGCGTGCGGGACAGGGATTACAATGAGCAGTTCTTC	CSVRDRDYNEQFF
TRBJ2-7	NA	few	11	TRBV6-5	TGTGCCAGCAGCTCCTTGGACGAGCAGTACTTC	CASSSLDEQYF
TRBJ2-7	TRBD2	NA	14	TRBV5-6	TGTGCCAGCAGCTTGCTAGCGGGGGTCTACGAGCAGTACTTC	CASSLLAGVYEQYF
TRBJ1-1	NA	once	14	TRBV19	TGTGCCAGCCGATGTGGGTTTTGTGACACTGAAGCTTTCTTT	CASRCGFCDTEAFF
TRBJ1-5	TRBD1	NA	14	TRBV30	TGTGCCTGGAGTGGGGACAGGGGCAATCAGCCCCAGCATTTT	CAWSGDRGNQPQHF
TRBJ2-2	NA	few	13	TRBV4-1	TGCGCCAGCAGCCAAGAAGGAAACGGGGAGCTGTTTTTT	CASSQEGNGELFF
TRBJ2-7	NA	NA	13	TRBV5-6	TGTGCCAGCAGAGATACAGGGTCCTACGAGCAGTACTTC	CASRDTGSYEQYF
TRBJ2-1	TRBD2	NA	14	TRBV7-9	TGTGCCAGCAGCGTCACTAGCGGTGGGAATGAGCAGTTCTTC	CASSVTSGGNEQFF
TRBJ2-5	NA	NA	18	TRBV29-1	TGCAGCGTTAAAGAGGCCCGACAGGCGCCCACCTTCCAAGAGACCCAGTACTTC	CSVKEARQAPTFQETQYF
TRBJ2-3	NA	few	16	TRBV5-1	TGCGCCAGCAGCTCCGGACGGGAGACTAGCACAGATACGCAGTATTTT	CASSSGRETSTDTQYF
TRBJ1-4	NA	NA	16	TRBV5-6	TGTGCCAGCAGCTCTACCCACCAGGGTACGCATGAAAAACTGTTTTTT	CASSSTHQGTHEKLFF